A selection of T cell receptor beta chains follows, all from one sample in a study of CD8 T cells in ankylosing spondylitis. TCRdb analysed the 5' RACE reads with MiXCR anew, one entry per CDR3 protein. The table lists roughly 180,000 distinct CDR3 sequences, 8.5% to 10% of them singletons. Material for sequencing was blood, either unsorted or a sorted T cell fraction (not recorded which). These receptors were collected from a female donor with ankylosing spondylitis or in good health (not recorded which). The CDR3 runs from the conserved cysteine through the conserved F or W. A D gene is named only where the DNA matches it firmly. Not every row has a clone size; where given, it reads once, few, many or a size class.

J gene | V gene | D gene | clone size | CDR3 protein | CDR3 DNA
TRBJ2-3 | TRBV27 | TRBD2 | many | CASSPTSGRGDTQYF | TGTGCCAGCAGTCCCACTAGCGGGAGGGGAGATACGCAGTATTTT
TRBJ1-1 | TRBV29-1 | - | few | CSVVRGTTEAFF | TGCAGCGTTGTTCGAGGGACCACTGAAGCTTTCTTT
TRBJ1-2 | TRBV12-3/TRBV12-4 | - | few | CASSWTTEGYTF | TGTGCCAGCAGCTGGACAACGGAGGGCTACACCTTC
TRBJ1-5 | TRBV28 | - | many | CASSLGLSNQPQHF | TGTGCCAGCAGTTTAGGCCTTAGCAATCAGCCCCAGCATTTT
TRBJ1-2 | TRBV27 | - | few | CASSPGTGRYGYTF | TGTGCCAGCAGTCCCGGGACTGGGCGGTATGGCTACACCTTC
TRBJ2-3 | TRBV11-2 | TRBD2 | - | CASSSGSGGSTDTQYF | TGTGCCAGCAGCTCCGGTTCGGGAGGGAGCACAGATACGCAGTATTTT
TRBJ2-5 | TRBV2 | - | few | CASSELGRETQYF | TGTGCCAGCAGTGAACTGGGACGAGAGACCCAGTACTTC
TRBJ2-5 | TRBV30 | TRBD2 | few | CACSLAGGLQETQYF | TGTGCCTGCTCCCTAGCGGGAGGTCTTCAAGAGACCCAGTACTTC
TRBJ2-1 | TRBV9 | - | few | CASSVEAYRPNEQFF | TGTGCCAGCAGCGTAGAGGCGTACAGGCCAAATGAGCAGTTCTTC
TRBJ2-1 | TRBV5-4 | - | - | CASSSGSPYNEQFF | TGTGCCAGCAGCTCGGGGAGTCCCTACAATGAGCAGTTCTTC
TRBJ2-7 | TRBV7-9 | TRBD1 | many | CASSLQDRPYYEQYF | TGTGCCAGCAGCCTACAGGACAGGCCGTACTACGAGCAGTACTTC
TRBJ2-3 | TRBV12-3/TRBV12-4 | - | many | CASSRRGWERTTDTQYF | TGTGCCAGCAGTCGTAGGGGATGGGAGAGGACCACAGATACGCAGTATTTT
TRBJ2-7 | TRBV3-1 | TRBD2 | - | CASSLPGLDYEQYF | TGTGCCAGCAGCTTACCGGGACTAGACTACGAGCAGTACTTC
TRBJ2-1 | TRBV6-1 | - | many | CASSPTSWNEQFF | TGTGCCAGCAGCCCTACGAGCTGGAATGAGCAGTTCTTC
TRBJ1-1 | TRBV6-2/TRBV6-3 | - | - | CASSPRTLRTEAFF | TGTGCCAGCAGCCCCCGGACACTCAGAACTGAAGCTTTCTTT
TRBJ2-1 | TRBV4-3 | TRBD2 | few | CASSQRGSSSYNEQFF | TGCGCCAGCAGCCAACGCGGGAGTAGCTCCTACAATGAGCAGTTCTTC
TRBJ2-7 | TRBV12-3/TRBV12-4 | TRBD1 | few | CASSLGQGFSYEQYF | TGTGCCAGCAGTTTAGGACAGGGTTTTTCCTACGAGCAGTACTTC